The 20 T cell receptor beta chains below come from one sample, sequenced in a study of CD8 T cells in ankylosing spondylitis. MiXCR was run by TCRdb on the 5' RACE reads, yielding one entry per CDR3 protein. The data show under 130,000 distinct CDR3 sequences, 24% seen once. What was sequenced was synovial fluid, either unsorted or a sorted T cell fraction (not recorded which). The receptors shown here come from a male donor with ankylosing spondylitis.

This clonotype has more than one count but fewer than ten. The chain combines TRBV12-3 or TRBV12-4 with TRBJ1-6; 9 nucleotides align to TRBD1. The ends lost 7 bases at V and 8 bases at J; junction bases unmatched: 9. The CDR3 has 15 residues. Here the CDR3 reads CASTLGGQGDSPLHF. The CDR3 coding sequence is TGTGCCAGCACCCTTGGGGGACAGGGTGATTCACCCCTCCACTTT.

This clonotype showed up many times. The V gene is TRBV20-1, the J gene TRBJ1-5, with 8 bases matching TRBD1. The CDR3 has 12 amino acids. Per germline, CDR1 DFQATT and CDR2 SNEGSKA (reference sequence). V lost 6 bases and J lost 6; bases outside the gene matches: 4. CDR3 region: CSASDRGQPQHF. DNA for the CDR3: TGCAGTGCCTCAGACAGGGGTCAGCCCCAGCATTTT.

The chain recombines TRBV5-4 with TRBJ2-3; 8 positions match TRBD1. Germline CDR1 reads SGHNT; CDR2 reads YYREEE (reference sequence). The CDR3 has 16 amino acids. The V gene end was trimmed by 5 bases and the J gene end by 2 bases; junction bases not matched to a gene: 10. This chain's CDR3 is CASSPQGARVTDTQYF. The CDR3 region has the DNA TGTGCCAGCAGTCCCCAGGGGGCGCGGGTCACAGATACGCAGTATTTT. The full variable domain, with the rest looked up from reference TRBV5-4 and TRBJ2-3, is ETGVTQSPTHLIKTRGQQVTLRCSSQSGHNTVSWYQQALGQGPQFIFQYYREEENGRGNFPPRFSGLQFPNYSSELNVNALELDDSALYLCASSPQGARVTDTQYFGPGTRLTVL.

This clonotype has ten or more counts. J is TRBJ2-5 and V is TRBV7-7, with 10 bases matching TRBD2. Germline-derived CDR1 and CDR2 are SSHAT and FNYEAQ (reference sequence). Germline trimming cut 4 bases from V and 4 bases from J; bases unmatched to any gene: 6. The CDR3 is 15 amino acids. The CDR3 sequence is CASSSSGSRLETQYF. CDR3 in DNA: TGTGCCAGCAGCTCTAGCGGGAGTCGGCTAGAGACCCAGTACTTC. Based on the CDR3 plus reference TRBV7-7 and TRBJ2-5, the full variable domain is GAGVSQSPRYKVTKRGQDVTLRCDPISSHATLYWYQQALGQGPEFLTYFNYEAQPDKSGLPSDRFSAERPEGSISTLTIQRTEQRDSAMYRCASSSSGSRLETQYFGPGTRLLVL.

This chain uses TRBV20-1 with TRBJ2-7; the D gene is possibly TRBD1 (6 bases). There are 13 residues in the CDR3. Germline V gene sequence: CDR1 DFQATT, CDR2 SNEGSKA (reference sequence). V lost 3 bases, J lost 3 bases, and 12 bases lay in between. The CDR3 loop is CSASQGQGYEQYV. As DNA, the CDR3 is TGCAGTGCTAGTCAGGGACAAGGCTACGAGCAGTACGTC.

This sequence joins TRBV6-6 and TRBJ1-5; D may be TRBD1 (5 bases). V was trimmed by 6 bases and J by 5 bases, leaving 8 bases between them. There are 12 residues in the CDR3. CDR1 is MNHNY and CDR2 is SVGAGI in the germline V gene (reference sequence). This CDR3 reads CASSRDDQPQHF. Written as DNA, the CDR3 is TGTGCCAGCAGCCGGGACGATCAGCCCCAGCATTTT.

The chain links TRBV12-3 or TRBV12-4 to TRBJ2-3; D remains ambiguous. CDR3 length: 15 residues. Trimming removed 5 bases from V and 1 base from J, with 13 bases in between. CDR3 region: CASSLGRGGTDTQYF. DNA of the CDR3: TGTGCCAGCAGTCTCGGGCGAGGTGGCACAGATACGCAGTATTTT.

The rearrangement uses TRBV27 and TRBJ2-1, with 10 bases lining up with TRBD2. This CDR3 comprises 15 residues. The ends lost 8 bases at V and 4 bases at J; junction bases unmatched: 8. Germline CDR1 MNHEY, CDR2 SMNVEV (reference sequence). The CDR3 here is CASRFLAGVYNEQFF. CDR3 DNA sequence: TGTGCCAGCCGATTCCTAGCGGGGGTATACAATGAGCAGTTCTTC.

In this sample, this clonotype turned up a few times. The rearrangement links TRBV7-2 to TRBJ1-1; D remains unclear. CDR1 is SGHTA and CDR2 is FQGNSA in the germline V gene. This CDR3 is 14 amino acids long. Trimming stripped 3 bases from V and 0 bases from J, with 8 bases between. The CDR3 loop reads CASSFLQLNTEAFF. The CDR3 nucleotides are TGTGCCAGCAGCTTTCTACAGTTGAACACTGAAGCTTTCTTT.

This clonotype was recorded many times. The chain links TRBV2 to TRBJ1-2; 7 bases match TRBD1. V lost 7 bases and J lost 2; bases outside the gene matches: 7. The CDR3 covers 14 residues. Germline CDR1 SNHLY, CDR2 FYNNEI. DNA of the CDR3: TGTGCCAGCACGAAAGGGACAGAAAACTATGGCTACACCTTC. Translated, it gives CASTKGTENYGYTF.

The chain joins TRBV20-1 to TRBJ2-1; 8 nucleotides agree with TRBD1. V gave up 5 bases and J gave up 7 bases; unmatched junction bases: 4. This CDR3 is built from 12 residues. CDR1 is DFQATT and CDR2 is SNEGSKA in the germline V gene (reference sequence). The CDR3 coding sequence is TGCAGTGCTCCAAGGACAGGGAATGAGCAGTTCTTC. This encodes CSAPRTGNEQFF.

For the CDR3, the DNA is TGTGCCAGCAGCTTAAAGATGGACAGTGAGCAGTTCTTC. This gives the protein CASSLKMDSEQFF. The chain uses TRBV7-6 and TRBJ2-1; a possible D gene is TRBD1 (6 bases). The V end lost 2 bases, the J end lost 9 bases, and 11 bases lay between the germline ends. Per germline, CDR1 SGHVS and CDR2 FNYEAQ. The CDR3 totals 13 residues.

This clonotype appeared many times. V and J are TRBV10-3 and TRBJ1-6; no clear D. CDR3 length: 14 amino acids. V lost 8 bases to trimming and J lost 5 bases, with 13 bases between them. CDR1 and CDR2 (germline): ENHRY, SYGVKD. CDR3 in DNA: TGTGCCATCGGCCTCTCGGAAAATAATTCACCCCTCCACTTT. This codes for CAIGLSENNSPLHF.

This clonotype was detected ten times or more. The V and J genes are TRBV5-1 and TRBJ2-5, with a possible D match to TRBD1 (5 bases). Trimming removed 4 bases at V and 0 bases at J, with 10 bases between. Germline V gene data show CDR1 as SGHRS and CDR2 as YFSETQ. The CDR3 contains 14 residues. CDR3 loop: CASSAPGYQETQYF. CDR3 nucleotide sequence: TGCGCCAGCAGCGCCCCAGGGTACCAAGAGACCCAGTACTTC. The variable domain in full, with the rest retrieved from reference TRBV5-1 and TRBJ2-5, is KAGVTQTPRYLIKTRGQQVTLSCSPISGHRSVSWYQQTPGQGLQFLFEYFSETQRNKGNFPGRFSGRQFSNSRSEMNVSTLELGDSALYLCASSAPGYQETQYFGPGTRLLVL.

The J gene is TRBJ1-1, the V gene TRBV29-1; 7 positions agree with TRBD1. The germline gives CDR1 SQVTM, CDR2 ANQGSEA. This CDR3 has 12 residues. J was trimmed by 5 bases and V by 7 bases; bases with no gene match: 7. The CDR3 loop is CSDRQGGTEAFF. The CDR3 DNA reads as TGCAGCGACCGACAGGGCGGGACTGAAGCTTTCTTT.

This chain joins TRBV4-2 and TRBJ2-5; the D call may be TRBD1 or TRBD2 (6 bases each). The ends were cut back, 3 bases at V and 8 bases at J, with 22 bases in the middle. The length of the CDR3 is 16 residues. Germline V lookup: CDR1 LGHNA, CDR2 YNFKEQ. The chain's CDR3 is CASSQERAGSQGTQYF. The CDR3 nucleotides are TGTGCCAGCAGCCAGGAGCGGGCCGGGTCACAGGGAACCCAGTACTTC.

This chain uses TRBV10-3 with TRBJ2-6; D gene ambiguous. CDR3 length: 15 amino acids. Germline V CDR1 and CDR2: ENHRY, SYGVKD. V gave up 2 bases and J gave up 4 bases, with 9 bases separating them. DNA of the CDR3: TGTGCCATCAGTGAGCCCGTTGGCGGGGCCAACGTCCTGACTTTC. Its translation: CAISEPVGGANVLTF.

This clonotype has more than one count but fewer than ten. The genes are TRBV20-1 and TRBJ1-6; D may be TRBD1 (6 bases). V lost 6 bases to trimming and J lost 9 bases, with 15 bases between them. CDR1 is DFQATT and CDR2 is SNEGSKA in the germline V gene (reference sequence). The CDR3 is 13 residues long. The CDR3 is CSAYRAIASPLHF. The CDR3 region has the DNA TGCAGTGCGTACAGGGCAATAGCTTCACCCCTCCACTTT.

The V and J genes are TRBV5-1 and TRBJ1-4; TRBD1 matches 8 bases. The CDR3 is 15 residues long. J was trimmed by 4 bases and V by 1 base; bases with no gene match: 3. Germline V lookup: CDR1 SGHRS, CDR2 YFSETQ. CDR3: CASSLQGARNEKLFF. CDR3 DNA: TGCGCCAGCAGCTTGCAGGGGGCGCGTAATGAAAAACTGTTTTTT.

This chain uses TRBV5-6 with TRBJ2-5; 9 positions match TRBD2. Germline V gene data show CDR1 as SGHDT and CDR2 as YYEEEE. The V and J ends lost 5 bases and 4 bases, in that order; junction bases with no gene match: 9. This CDR3 contains 15 residues. CDR3 nucleotides: TGTGCCAGCAGTTCCGCTAGCGGGAACGTAGAGACCCAGTACTTC. Encoded protein: CASSSASGNVETQYF.